A single sample gave rise to the 18 T cell receptor beta chains below, sequenced in a study of OX40 agonist ivuxolimab in advanced cancers. The repertoire was sequenced with immunoSEQ multiplex PCR; TCRdb's copy has only in-frame clones and lacks some. In the table there are 90,000 to 120,000 clones, 85% to 95% of which are singletons. The specimen was CD4+ or CD8+ T cells sorted from blood, collected in a trial of the OX40 agonist ivuxolimab. The receptors shown here come from an adult with an advanced solid tumor such as melanoma, head and neck, liver or kidney cancer.

The chain links TRBV2 to TRBJ1-1, with D unresolved. The CDR3 is made up of 13 amino acids. Trimming shortened V by 7 bases and J by 3 bases, and 12 bases separated the two germline ends. CDR1 is SNHLY and CDR2 is FYNNEI in the germline V gene. In DNA form, the CDR3 reads TGTGCCAGCAACGCCCGTCTGGACACTGAAGCTTTCTTT. Translation gives CASNARLDTEAFF.

This clone was seen only once. CDR3 region: CSVWGLAGDNEQFF. CDR3 coding DNA: TGCAGCGTTTGGGGACTAGCGGGAGACAATGAGCAGTTCTTC. V and J are TRBV29-1 and TRBJ2-1; TRBD2 matches at 14 bases. J gave up 5 bases and V 5 bases, and 2 bases lay outside the gene matches. The CDR3 contains 14 residues. In germline, CDR1 is SQVTM, CDR2 ANQGSEA.

The V gene is TRBV5-1, the J gene TRBJ2-7; the D is unclear. Trimming left V 0 bases short and J 2 bases short, with 9 bases between. Germline V gene lookup returns CDR1 SGHRS and CDR2 YFSETQ. The CDR3 is made up of 14 amino acids. CDR3: CASSLEAAPYEQYF. Written as DNA, the CDR3 is TGCGCCAGCAGCTTGGAAGCAGCCCCCTACGAGCAGTACTTC. Variable domain in full (rest from reference TRBV5-1 and TRBJ2-7): KAGVTQTPRYLIKTRGQQVTLSCSPISGHRSVSWYQQTPGQGLQFLFEYFSETQRNKGNFPGRFSGRQFSNSRSEMNVSTLELGDSALYLCASSLEAAPYEQYFGPGTRLTVT.

The chain carries TRBV18 and TRBJ1-1; maybe TRBD1 (6 bases). The CDR3 has 11 residues. Per the germline V gene, CDR1 is KGHSH and CDR2 is LQKENI. Trimming removed 6 bases from V and 8 bases from J, with 10 bases in between. The CDR3 region is CASSLQGEAFF. Here the CDR3 DNA reads TGTGCCAGCTCTCTCCAGGGGGAAGCTTTCTTT.

V usage is TRBV6-5 and J usage is TRBJ2-3; 10 nucleotides agree with TRBD2. V lost 3 bases, J lost 1 base, and 4 bases stayed unmatched. The CDR3 is 16 amino acids. Per germline, CDR1 MNHEY and CDR2 SVGAGI. The CDR3 nucleotides read TGTGCCAGCAGTTATAGCGGGAGGCACCGCACAGATACGCAGTATTTT. Its translation: CASSYSGRHRTDTQYF.

This chain joins TRBV28 and TRBJ1-3, with 8 nucleotides matching TRBD1. CDR1 and CDR2 (germline): MDHEN, SYDVKM. V was pared by 6 bases and J by 0 bases, with 7 bases of the junction left unmatched. The CDR3 runs to 16 residues. CDR3 amino acids: CASSPTGALSGNTIYF. The DNA of the CDR3 is TGTGCCAGCAGCCCGACAGGGGCGCTCTCTGGAAACACCATATATTTT.

J is TRBJ2-3 and V is TRBV18; the match to TRBD2 covers 7 bases. CDR1 is KGHSH and CDR2 is LQKENI in the germline V gene. This CDR3 is 15 amino acids long. Trimming at V came to 0 bases and at J to 1 base, leaving 1 base not matched to a gene. The CDR3 protein is CASSPPAGGTDTQYF. The CDR3, as DNA: TGTGCCAGCTCACCACCGGCGGGAGGCACAGATACGCAGTATTTT. Based on the CDR3 plus reference TRBV18 and TRBJ2-3, the full variable domain is NAGVMQNPRHLVRRRGQEARLRCSPMKGHSHVYWYRQLPEEGLKFMVYLQKENIIDESGMPKERFSAEFPKEGPSILRIQQVVRGDSAAYFCASSPPAGGTDTQYFGPGTRLTVL.

This chain connects TRBV28 to TRBJ1-2; D may be TRBD1 (5 bases). CDR3 length: 12 residues. V lost 3 bases and J 7 bases, leaving 9 bases between the germline ends. Germline CDR1 MDHEN, CDR2 SYDVKM. CDR3 region: CASSFEGLGYTF. CDR3 DNA: TGTGCCAGCAGTTTCGAGGGGCTTGGCTACACCTTC.

The chain couples TRBV11-2 to TRBJ1-2, with no clear D. The CDR3 runs 15 residues. The germline gives CDR1 SGHAT, CDR2 FQNNGV. Trimming pared 0 bases from V and 3 bases from J, leaving 11 bases between. CDR3 in DNA: TGTGCCAGCAGCTTAGACGGGCCAAACCACTATGGCTACACCTTC. It specifies CASSLDGPNHYGYTF. Together with reference TRBV11-2 and TRBJ1-2, the CDR3 gives the full variable domain: EAGVAQSPRYKIIEKRQSVAFWCNPISGHATLYWYQQILGQGPKLLIQFQNNGVVDDSQLPKDRFSAERLKGVDSTLKIQPAKLEDSAVYLCASSLDGPNHYGYTFGSGTRLTVV.

V gene TRBV4-3 combines with J gene TRBJ1-1; D perhaps matches TRBD1 (5 bases). This CDR3 contains 16 residues. V lost 3 bases to trimming and J lost 2 bases, with 16 bases between them. The germline V gene has CDR1 LGHNA and CDR2 YSLEER. The CDR3 DNA reads TGCGCCAGCAGCCACCCGCCGTCCGGGGGAAACACTGAAGCTTTCTTT. Encoded protein: CASSHPPSGGNTEAFF.

The CDR3: CASSYRGNDIGELFF. CDR3 nucleotides: TGTGCCAGTAGTTACAGGGGGAATGATATCGGGGAGCTGTTTTTT. V gene TRBV19 combines with J gene TRBJ2-2; TRBD1 matches 8 bases. V lost 5 bases to trimming and J lost 7 bases; unmatched junction nucleotides: 9. Germline-derived CDR1 and CDR2 are LNHDA and SQIVND (reference sequence). The CDR3 sequence is 15 residues long.

The V gene is TRBV7-2, the J gene TRBJ1-1; D gene ambiguous. CDR3 length equals 12 residues. Trimming removed 3 bases at V and 11 bases at J, with 13 bases between. Germline loops: CDR1 SGHTA, CDR2 FQGNSA. In DNA, the CDR3 is TGTGCCAGCAGCTTCGGACTTGGCGCGGCTTTCTTT. It is translated as CASSFGLGAAFF.

This chain links TRBV15 with TRBJ2-7, with 7 bases identical to TRBD1. J gave up 3 bases and V 1 base, and 3 bases lay outside the gene matches. The CDR3 loop spans 14 amino acids. Germline V gene data show CDR1 as LNHNV and CDR2 as YYDKDF (reference sequence). In DNA form, the CDR3 reads TGTGCCACCAGCAGAGTTCAGGGGGTCTACGAGCAGTACTTC. It specifies CATSRVQGVYEQYF. The full variable domain, its missing parts supplied by reference TRBV15 and TRBJ2-7, is DAMVIQNPRYQVTQFGKPVTLSCSQTLNHNVMYWYQQKSSQAPKLLFHYYDKDFNNEADTPDNFQSRRPNTSFCFLDIRSPGLGDTAMYLCATSRVQGVYEQYFGPGTRLTVT.

This chain joins TRBV5-8 and TRBJ2-1; 10 bases align to TRBD1. Germline lookup yields CDR1 SGHTS and CDR2 YDEGEE. CDR3 length: 16 residues. After removal of 3 bases from V and 0 bases from J, the junction contained 3 bases not matched to a gene. The CDR3 region is CASSSDRGNSYNEQFF. The CDR3 DNA sequence: TGTGCCAGCAGCTCGGACAGGGGGAACTCCTACAATGAGCAGTTCTTC.

This clone was observed a single time. This rearrangement joins TRBV27 to TRBJ2-7, with 12 bases fitting TRBD2. With 7 bases clipped from V and 3 bases from J, the junction kept 10 bases outside the gene matches. CDR1 and CDR2 from the germline V gene are MNHEY and SMNVEV (reference sequence). The CDR3 is 16 residues long. CDR3 sequence: CASTTFGLAGSYEQYF. The CDR3 DNA follows: TGTGCCAGCACCACTTTCGGACTAGCGGGAAGCTACGAGCAGTACTTC.

The V and J genes are TRBV5-1 and TRBJ2-5; 13 bases map to TRBD2. Per the germline V gene, CDR1 is SGHRS and CDR2 is YFSETQ. V shed 4 bases and J 0 bases; nucleotides not matched to a gene: 6. The length of the CDR3 is 17 residues. CDR3 sequence (DNA): TGCGCCAGCAGCCGCGGACTAGCGGGAGCCAACCAAGAGACCCAGTACTTC. This gives the protein CASSRGLAGANQETQYF.

This sequence joins TRBV27 and TRBJ2-7; the match to TRBD2 covers 7 bases. Germline V CDR1 and CDR2: MNHEY, SMNVEV (reference sequence). Unmatched junction bases numbered 10, after V lost 8 bases and J lost 0 bases. There are 15 residues in the CDR3. The CDR3 reads CASVRRGGDSYEQYF. The CDR3 region has the DNA TGTGCCAGCGTAAGGCGGGGAGGGGACTCCTACGAGCAGTACTTC.

This sequence joins TRBV19 and TRBJ2-2; D could derive from TRBD1 or TRBD2 (5 bases each). V lost 4 bases, J lost 6 bases, and 9 bases lay in between. CDR3 length equals 13 residues. The germline V gene encodes CDR1 LNHDA and CDR2 SQIVND (reference sequence). In nucleotides, the CDR3 is TGTGCCAGTAGTACGAGGGGTGCCGGGGAGCTGTTTTTT. Translation: CASSTRGAGELFF.